This TCR beta chain was recovered during a study of blood T cell repertoires in COVID-19. Study-wide background: The cDNA or gDNA used as material had been derived from T cells, B-cell-depleted T cells, or PBMCs.

The Seattle site enrolled patients during active infection and followed them longitudinally. The CDR3 contains 19 residues. The ends were cut back, 10 bases at V and 10 bases at J, with 38 bases in the middle. Germline V gene data show CDR1 as LNHDA and CDR2 as SQIVND (reference sequence). Data came from immunoSEQ multiplex PCR; TCRdb stores just in-frame clones and leaves some out. The repertoire holds about 500,000 clones, 89% seen once, with roughly 1% in the top ten. The receptor comes from a man between 18 and 35 years old with COVID-19, enrolled during active disease. Source material: peripheral blood. The chain uses TRBV19 and TRBJ2-1; D is possibly TRBD2 (6 bases). CDR3 region: CATKSWGEPKYPLQGEQFF. The CDR3, as DNA: TGTGCCACCAAATCTTGGGGGGAACCAAAATATCCCCTCCAAGGAGAGCAGTTCTTC.